These 3 T cell receptor beta chains share one sample of origin, sequenced in a study of T cells after yellow fever vaccination. TCRdb reprocessed the 5' RACE reads with MiXCR, giving one entry per CDR3 protein. The table has about 310,000 distinct CDR3 sequences, roughly 3.5% seen once; the top ten hold 20% to 30%. Here the sequenced sample was PBMCs, taken on the day of the yellow fever booster vaccination. These TCRs come from a young man who received the YFV17D yellow fever vaccine.

In this sample, this clonotype turned up many times. The chain links TRBV3-1 to TRBJ2-1; 14 bases map to TRBD2. Germline trimming cut 4 bases from V and 10 bases from J; bases unmatched to any gene: 6. The CDR3 consists of 15 residues. Germline V CDR1 and CDR2: LGHDT, YNNKEL (reference sequence). CDR3 amino acids: CASSPRLAGGSEQFF. For the CDR3, the DNA is TGTGCCAGCAGCCCGAGACTAGCGGGGGGGAGCGAGCAGTTCTTC.

V gene TRBV5-1 combines with J gene TRBJ2-7; 8 bases fit TRBD1. This CDR3 is built from 14 residues. Germline CDR1 SGHRS, CDR2 YFSETQ. V dropped 3 bases and J dropped 7; count of bases not matched to a gene: 9. CDR3: CASSWWTGMGEQYF. Written as DNA, the CDR3 is TGCGCCAGCAGCTGGTGGACAGGGATGGGGGAGCAGTACTTC.

This clonotype was counted at least ten times. J is TRBJ2-3 and V is TRBV29-1, with 11 bases identical to TRBD2. This CDR3 is built from 17 residues. Germline CDR1 is SQVTM and CDR2 is ANQGSEA. V lost 0 bases, J lost 2 bases, and 7 bases stayed unmatched. As DNA, the CDR3 is TGCAGCGTTGAAGAACCCCTAGCGGGGGGTAACACAGATACGCAGTATTTT. Protein product: CSVEEPLAGGNTDTQYF.